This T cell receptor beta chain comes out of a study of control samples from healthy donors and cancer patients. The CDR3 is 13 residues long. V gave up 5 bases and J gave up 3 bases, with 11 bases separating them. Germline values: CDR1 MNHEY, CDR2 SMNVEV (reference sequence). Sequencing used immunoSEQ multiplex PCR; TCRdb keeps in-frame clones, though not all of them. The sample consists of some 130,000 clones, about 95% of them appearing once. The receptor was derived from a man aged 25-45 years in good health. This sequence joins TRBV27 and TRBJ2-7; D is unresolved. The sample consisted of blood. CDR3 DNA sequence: TGTGCCAGCAGTCGTACAGCTGACTACGAGCAGTACTTC. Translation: CASSRTADYEQYF.